What follows are 32 T cell receptor beta chains derived from one specimen sequenced in a study of regulatory T cells in long-lasting Graves disease. Time point here: newly diagnosed GD, antithyroid drugs for less than 3 months. The TCR library used RNA extracted from PBMCs. Arm-PCR of CDR3 regions with iRepertoire HTBI primers generated TCR beta libraries. TCRdb redid the calling of the multiplex PCR reads with MiXCR, one entry per CDR3 protein. This table has hundreds of thousands of distinct CDR3 sequences, about a sixth appearing once. The same data also contributed to another study, on T cells in Graves' hyperthyroidism and ophthalmopathy.

This sample comprised peripheral blood mononuclear cells (PBMCs), obtained at new diagnosis, from a patient treated with antithyroid drugs. Source of these receptors: a man in his forties with Graves disease.

This clonotype came up many times. The genes are TRBV7-9 and TRBJ2-1; perhaps TRBD2 as D (5 bases). Germline loops: CDR1 SEHNR, CDR2 FQNEAQ (reference sequence). The germline V and J ends were trimmed by 2 bases and 6 bases, with 8 bases remaining between them. The CDR3 consists of 13 residues. The CDR3 here is CASSLMGANEQFF. The CDR3, as DNA: TGTGCCAGCAGCTTAATGGGAGCCAATGAGCAGTTCTTC.

The V call is TRBV28, the J call TRBJ1-1; D gene uncertain. With 5 bases removed from V and 2 bases from J, the gap between germline ends came to 12 bases. The CDR3 contains 14 residues. Germline V gene sequence: CDR1 MDHEN, CDR2 SYDVKM. The CDR3 spells CASSVRVLNTEAFF. The CDR3 DNA reads as TGTGCCAGCAGTGTACGGGTTCTCAACACTGAAGCTTTCTTT.

V usage is TRBV7-9 and J usage is TRBJ1-1, with no clear D. Trimming cost V 5 bases and J 3 bases, with 10 bases left between them. The germline gives CDR1 SEHNR, CDR2 FQNEAQ (reference sequence). This CDR3 has 13 amino acids. This chain's CDR3 is CASSRLGDTEAFF. CDR3 coding DNA: TGTGCCAGCAGCCGACTTGGGGACACTGAAGCTTTCTTT.

J is TRBJ1-5 and V is TRBV4-2, with D possibly being TRBD1 (5 bases). CDR1 is LGHNA, CDR2 YNFKEQ, per germline. The CDR3 extends over 15 amino acids. Trimming stripped 4 bases from V and 0 bases from J, with 10 bases between. The CDR3 here is CASSRSGGSNQPQHF. In DNA form, the CDR3 reads TGTGCCAGCAGCCGGTCGGGGGGTAGCAATCAGCCCCAGCATTTT.

There are many counts of this clonotype. V is TRBV20-1 and J is TRBJ2-1; 8 bases align to TRBD2. Germline V CDR1 and CDR2: DFQATT, SNEGSKA (reference sequence). The V and J ends lost 7 bases and 5 bases, in that order; junction bases with no gene match: 10. The CDR3 consists of 14 residues. CDR3 in DNA: TGCAGTGGTTCCGGGGGGGCCACGAACAATGAGCAGTTCTTC. Translating it yields CSGSGGATNNEQFF.

This clonotype has just one count. The V and J genes are TRBV27 and TRBJ2-1; a possible D gene is TRBD2 (5 bases). CDR1 is MNHEY and CDR2 is SMNVEV in the germline V gene (reference sequence). This CDR3 has 14 amino acids. V was pared by 7 bases and J by 3 bases, with 13 bases between. Written as DNA, the CDR3 is TGTGCCAGCAAACAAAACCGGGACTACAATGAGCAGTTCTTC. This codes for CASKQNRDYNEQFF.

Many counts were recorded for this clonotype. The CDR3 protein is CASSASPDSSYGYTF. CDR3 nucleotides: TGTGCCAGCAGTGCATCCCCGGACAGCAGTTATGGCTACACCTTC. The chain uses TRBV6-4 and TRBJ1-2; D is possibly TRBD1 (6 bases). Trimming shortened V by 4 bases and J by 5 bases, and 17 bases separated the two germline ends. CDR1 and CDR2 from the germline V gene are MRHNA and SNTAGT. CDR3 size: 15 residues.

The rearrangement links TRBV5-5 to TRBJ1-5; D may be TRBD1 (5 bases). The V gene's germline CDR1 is SGHKS and CDR2 YYEKEE (reference sequence). The CDR3 is 14 amino acids. The ends were cut back, 4 bases at V and 5 bases at J, with 13 bases in the middle. The DNA for the CDR3 is TGTGCCAGCAGCCCTAGACAGATAGATCAGCCCCAGCATTTT. This encodes CASSPRQIDQPQHF.

The chain uses TRBV25-1 and TRBJ2-3, with 10 bases fitting TRBD1. CDR3 length equals 15 residues. Trimming at V came to 9 bases and at J to 2 bases, leaving 8 bases not matched to a gene. Germline V gives CDR1 MGHDK, CDR2 SYGVNS. The CDR3 is CASNPGQGPTDTQYF. Here the CDR3 DNA reads TGTGCCAGTAATCCGGGACAGGGGCCCACAGATACGCAGTATTTT.

This clonotype turned up a few times. The V call is TRBV20-1, the J call TRBJ1-2; no definite D call. Trimming removed 5 bases from V and 2 bases from J, with 9 bases in between. The CDR3 runs to 12 residues. Germline V gene data show CDR1 as DFQATT and CDR2 as SNEGSKA (reference sequence). The CDR3 region has the DNA TGCAGTGCTCCCTCCAGGAACTATGGCTACACCTTC. This codes for CSAPSRNYGYTF.

J is TRBJ2-5 and V is TRBV9; 7 bases map to TRBD1. Germline CDR1 and CDR2: SGDLS and YYNGEE. This CDR3 is built from 14 residues. Germline trimming cut 4 bases from V and 5 bases from J; bases unmatched to any gene: 8. The CDR3 loop reads CASSPGQVGETQYF. The CDR3 DNA sequence: TGTGCCAGCAGCCCTGGACAGGTCGGGGAGACCCAGTACTTC.

This clonotype was picked up a small number of times. The genes are TRBV28 and TRBJ1-3; D uncertain. Looked up from germline, CDR1 is MDHEN and CDR2 is SYDVKM. V lost 1 base, J lost 3 bases, and 10 bases lay in between. The CDR3 runs to 15 residues. CDR3 nucleotides: TGTGCCAGCAGTTTATTACCCTCCTTTGGAAACACCATATATTTT. It encodes CASSLLPSFGNTIYF.

Ten or more counts support this clonotype. The gene calls are TRBV12-3 or TRBV12-4 and TRBJ2-5; 8 nucleotides line up with TRBD2. This CDR3 contains 14 residues. Losses at the gene ends were 5 bases for V and 1 base for J; bases not matched to a gene: 3. The chain's CDR3 is CASSQGLGQETQYF. The CDR3 DNA reads as TGTGCCAGCAGTCAGGGACTAGGCCAAGAGACCCAGTACTTC.

Ten or more counts support this clonotype. CDR3 protein: CASGLNMGTAQETQYF. The CDR3 DNA sequence: TGTGCTAGTGGTTTGAATATGGGAACGGCGCAAGAGACCCAGTACTTC. V is TRBV12-5 and J is TRBJ2-5; D gene unclear. Trimming left V 2 bases short and J 2 bases short, with 15 bases between. The CDR3 is made up of 16 amino acids. The germline V gene has CDR1 LGHNT and CDR2 FRNRAP. The whole variable domain, remainder taken from reference TRBV12-5 and TRBJ2-5, is DARVTQTPRHKVTEMGQEVTMRCQPILGHNTVFWYRQTMMQGLELLAYFRNRAPLDDSGMPKDRFSAEMPDATLATLKIQPSEPRDSAVYFCASGLNMGTAQETQYFGPGTRLLVL.

The V call is TRBV9, the J call TRBJ1-4; possibly TRBD1 for D (5 bases). CDR1 and CDR2 from the germline V gene are SGDLS and YYNGEE. The CDR3 length is 17 residues. V lost 4 bases, J lost 2 bases, and 18 bases lay in between. The CDR3 coding sequence is TGTGCCAGCAGCCCCCGAGGAGGGGTAGGGACTAATGAAAAACTGTTTTTT. This encodes CASSPRGGVGTNEKLFF.

This clonotype appeared a few times. The chain recombines TRBV20-1 with TRBJ2-1; D is undetermined. V was cut by 2 bases and J by 5 bases, with 10 bases left in between. Germline CDR1 is DFQATT and CDR2 is SNEGSKA (reference sequence). CDR3 length: 13 amino acids. Written as DNA, the CDR3 is TGCAGTGCTAGAAGTTACGTCGACAATGAGCAGTTCTTC. Its protein product is CSARSYVDNEQFF.

This clonotype occurred many times. The chain has TRBV12-3 or TRBV12-4 and TRBJ2-1; D not resolved. The CDR3 is 14 amino acids. Trimming removed 6 bases at V and 7 bases at J, with 16 bases between. CDR3 protein: CASSNYRARNEQFF. Here the CDR3 DNA reads TGTGCCAGCAGCAACTATAGAGCGAGGAATGAGCAGTTCTTC.

In this sample, this clonotype turned up many times. CDR3 loop: CASSLPPGSGGTPYEQYF. DNA for the CDR3: TGTGCCAGCAGTTTACCGCCCGGCAGCGGGGGGACCCCCTACGAGCAGTACTTC. This chain uses TRBV28 with TRBJ2-7; TRBD2 matches 9 bases. V shed 2 bases and J 2 bases; nucleotides not matched to a gene: 13. The CDR3 spans 18 residues. CDR1 MDHEN and CDR2 SYDVKM come from the germline V gene.

The rearrangement uses TRBV20-1 and TRBJ2-3; tentatively, D is TRBD2 (6 bases). This CDR3 is built from 14 residues. The ends were cut back, 3 bases at V and 2 bases at J, with 12 bases in the middle. CDR1 is DFQATT and CDR2 is SNEGSKA in the germline V gene (reference sequence). The CDR3 protein is CSARYGEATDTQYF. Here the CDR3 DNA reads TGCAGTGCTAGGTATGGGGAGGCCACAGATACGCAGTATTTT.

This clonotype came up many times. This sequence joins TRBV7-2 and TRBJ1-4; D is unresolved. Germline values: CDR1 SGHTA, CDR2 FQGNSA. The CDR3 loop spans 14 amino acids. The V end was cut by 1 base, the J end by 6 bases, with 9 bases between. The CDR3 reads CASSLGWSDEKLFF. The DNA of the CDR3 is TGTGCCAGCAGCTTAGGTTGGTCGGATGAAAAACTGTTTTTT.

This clonotype was found many times. The rearrangement links TRBV20-1 to TRBJ1-6; no clear D. V lost 2 bases, J lost 4 bases, and 6 bases lay in between. Germline V lookup: CDR1 DFQATT, CDR2 SNEGSKA (reference sequence). This CDR3 comprises 13 residues. This chain's CDR3 is CSARSQYNSPLHF. Here the CDR3 DNA reads TGCAGTGCTAGAAGCCAGTATAATTCACCCCTCCACTTT.

This clonotype has a count of ten or more. The chain carries TRBV3-1 and TRBJ2-1, with D perhaps matching TRBD2 (6 bases). Looked up from germline, CDR1 is LGHDT and CDR2 is YNNKEL (reference sequence). The germline V and J ends were trimmed by 2 bases and 4 bases, with 12 bases remaining between them. The CDR3 is made up of 15 amino acids. The CDR3 region is CASSQMRGPYNEQFF. The CDR3 DNA is TGTGCCAGCAGCCAAATGCGGGGCCCTTACAATGAGCAGTTCTTC.

This clonotype showed up many times. This rearrangement joins TRBV5-1 to TRBJ1-1, with 8 bases fitting TRBD1. This CDR3 spans 14 amino acids. Germline V CDR1 and CDR2: SGHRS, YFSETQ. V lost 4 bases and J lost 5; bases outside the gene matches: 7. CDR3 bases: TGCGCCAGCAGCCCCCAGGGGGCGGGAACTGAAGCTTTCTTT. Translated: CASSPQGAGTEAFF.

This clonotype has just a few counts. V usage is TRBV5-4 and J usage is TRBJ1-6, with D maybe TRBD1 (6 bases). V was clipped by 4 bases and J by 8 bases, with 16 bases between them. The CDR3 consists of 15 residues. CDR1 SGHNT and CDR2 YYREEE come from the germline V gene (reference sequence). The chain's CDR3 is CASSLTGLVDSPLHF. CDR3 bases: TGTGCCAGCAGCCTTACAGGGTTGGTTGATTCACCCCTCCACTTT.

This clonotype was observed a few times. The chain uses TRBV6-1 and TRBJ1-2, with D possibly being TRBD1 (5 bases). CDR1 is MNHNS, CDR2 SASEGT, per germline. The CDR3 covers 17 residues. The V end was cut by 7 bases, the J end by 5 bases, with 26 bases between. CDR3 sequence (DNA): TGTGCCAGCAACGAACCGGGGGGGTTAAGGATGGATTATGGCTACACCTTC. This sequence encodes CASNEPGGLRMDYGYTF.

Remarks on this clonotype: This sequence is one base from a far larger clone and is likely a read error. The chain joins TRBV2 to TRBJ2-1; D is perhaps TRBD1 or TRBD2 (6 bases each). This CDR3 is built from 16 residues. The V end was cut by 6 bases, the J end by 10 bases, with 25 bases between. Per the germline V gene, CDR1 is SNHLY and CDR2 is FYNNEI. Written as DNA, the CDR3 is TGTGCCAGCAGAAAGCCGGGGGCCTTGGCGTCCTACGAGCAGTTCTTC. Its translation is CASRKPGALASYEQFF.

This clonotype occurred a few times. The chain couples TRBV5-1 to TRBJ2-5; D unclear. From germline, CDR1 is SGHRS and CDR2 YFSETQ. V lost 1 base to trimming and J lost 2 bases, with 9 bases between them. The CDR3 covers 14 residues. CDR3 amino acids: CASSLSQLQETQYF. CDR3 DNA: TGCGCCAGCAGCTTGTCACAGCTTCAAGAGACCCAGTACTTC.

This clonotype was seen many times. The CDR3 DNA sequence: TGTGCCAGCAGTTACGGGGACACTTCCTACGAGCAGTACTTC. Translated, it gives CASSYGDTSYEQYF. The J gene is TRBJ2-7, the V gene TRBV6-5; D perhaps matches TRBD1 (6 bases). CDR3 length equals 14 residues. CDR1 and CDR2 (germline): MNHEY, SVGAGI. V was pared by 2 bases and J by 1 base, with 9 bases between.

In its sample, this clonotype was seen a few times. The V call is TRBV12-3 or TRBV12-4, the J call TRBJ1-2; D unclear. Trimming cost V 3 bases and J 2 bases, with 10 bases left between them. This CDR3 has 14 amino acids. CDR3 sequence reads: CASSFSRSNYGYTF. The CDR3 DNA reads TGTGCCAGCAGTTTCTCTCGGTCGAACTATGGCTACACCTTC.

Regarding this clonotype: Since a far larger clone is one base different, this is likely a read error. This chain uses TRBV7-9 with TRBJ2-3; D is undetermined. This CDR3 comprises 15 residues. V lost 1 base and J lost 3, with 11 bases in between. CDR1 and CDR2 from the germline V gene are SEHNR and FQNEAQ (reference sequence). In DNA, the CDR3 is TGTGCCAGCAGCTTAGAGGAGAGTAGGACAGATACGCAGTATTTT. It specifies CASSLEESRTDTQYF.

This clonotype showed up many times. This chain links TRBV2 with TRBJ2-3; D unresolved. The length of the CDR3 is 12 residues. V was shortened by 6 bases and J by 4 bases, with 8 bases between the two germline ends. From germline, CDR1 is SNHLY and CDR2 FYNNEI. The CDR3 DNA is TGTGCCAGCAGGAAGCTCTCAGATACGCAGTATTTT. It specifies CASRKLSDTQYF.

This clonotype was counted ten times or more. The chain joins TRBV6-2 or TRBV6-3 to TRBJ2-3, with 11 nucleotides matching TRBD1. The CDR3 is 15 amino acids. V trimming: 6 bases; J trimming: 1 base; junction bases outside the gene matches: 3. The germline V gene encodes CDR1 MNHEY and CDR2 SVGEGT. CDR3 in amino acids: CASRDRGRGTDTQYF. The CDR3 DNA reads TGTGCCAGCAGGGACAGGGGGCGCGGCACAGATACGCAGTATTTT.